A single sample is the source of the 18 T cell receptor beta chains below, sequenced in a study of shared clonotypes between healthy human individuals. Sequencing was performed with immunoSEQ multiplex PCR; in TCRdb, only in-frame clones are kept and a portion is missing. This table holds more than 2,000,000 clones, about 92% found once. Sequenced sample: naive CD4+ T cells sorted from blood. Described subset: CD45RA+ positively selected. The origin of the receptors is a young man in good health.

The chain links TRBV2 to TRBJ2-7, with a tentative D call TRBD1 (5 bases). CDR1 and CDR2 (germline): SNHLY, FYNNEI. This CDR3 has 12 amino acids. Trimming removed 6 bases from V and 6 bases from J, with 12 bases in between. For the CDR3, the DNA is TGTGCCAGCAGAATAGGGGATGGCGAGCAGTACTTC. Translated, it gives CASRIGDGEQYF.

The chain recombines TRBV27 with TRBJ2-3; D is unresolved. Trimming shortened V by 6 bases and J by 6 bases, and 19 bases separated the two germline ends. Germline lookup yields CDR1 MNHEY and CDR2 SMNVEV (reference sequence). The CDR3 is 15 amino acids. CDR3 loop: CASSRTARFPDTQYF. The CDR3 DNA follows: TGTGCCAGCAGCCGCACAGCACGATTTCCGGATACGCAGTATTTT.

This chain joins TRBV27 and TRBJ1-2; TRBD1 might be the D (6 bases). This CDR3 spans 13 amino acids. The V gene lost 3 bases and the J gene lost 5 bases, with 10 bases spanning the gap. Germline CDR1 and CDR2: MNHEY and SMNVEV (reference sequence). CDR3 region: CASSLRGEYGYTF. In nucleotides, the CDR3 is TGTGCCAGCAGTTTGAGGGGGGAATATGGCTACACCTTC.

In its sample, this clone was seen a few times. Other DNA sequences in the sample encode the same CDR3. The chain is built from TRBV6-5 and TRBJ1-6, with a tentative D call TRBD1 (5 bases). The CDR3 is made up of 15 amino acids. Trimming removed 0 bases at V and 8 bases at J, with 11 bases between. The germline V gene has CDR1 MNHEY and CDR2 SVGAGI. CDR3 sequence (DNA): TGTGCCAGCAGTTACTCCTCAGGGAGGGATTCACCCCTCCACTTT. This codes for CASSYSSGRDSPLHF.

V and J are TRBV10-3 and TRBJ1-3, with no clear D. Germline V gene data show CDR1 as ENHRY and CDR2 as SYGVKD. This CDR3 has 15 residues. V was cut by 5 bases and J by 0 bases, with 11 bases left in between. CDR3 amino acids: CAISPGPSSGNTIYF. Written as DNA, the CDR3 is TGTGCCATCAGTCCCGGGCCTAGCTCTGGAAACACCATATATTTT.

The CDR3 DNA reads as TGTGCCAGCACGCGGGACCCGTACCAAGAGACCCAGTACTTC. This translates into CASTRDPYQETQYF. The J gene is TRBJ2-5, the V gene TRBV6-5; a possible D gene is TRBD2 (6 bases). Germline V gene lookup returns CDR1 MNHEY and CDR2 SVGAGI. Trimming left V 7 bases short and J 0 bases short, with 12 bases between. CDR3 size: 14 residues.

The V and J genes are TRBV12-5 and TRBJ2-7; D could derive from TRBD1 or TRBD2 (5 bases each). The CDR3 is 14 amino acids. Germline V gene sequence: CDR1 LGHNT, CDR2 FRNRAP. Deletions cut 6 bases from V and 1 base from J, with 13 bases between. CDR3 loop: CASGTGTYSYEQYF. In nucleotides, the CDR3 is TGTGCTAGTGGCACGGGGACGTATTCCTACGAGCAGTACTTC.

The chain is built from TRBV29-1 and TRBJ1-1; no firm D call. Trimming cost V 5 bases and J 2 bases, with 12 bases left between them. CDR1 and CDR2 (germline): SQVTM, ANQGSEA. There are 13 residues in the CDR3. DNA for the CDR3: TGCAGCGTTAAACCCCGCCTCAACACTGAAGCTTTCTTT. Residues: CSVKPRLNTEAFF. The full variable domain, rest sourced from reference TRBV29-1 and TRBJ1-1, is SAVISQKPSRDICQRGTSLTIQCQVDSQVTMMFWYRQQPGQSLTLIATANQGSEATYESGFVIDKFPISRPNLTFSTLTVSNMSPEDSSIYLCSVKPRLNTEAFFGQGTRLTVV.

The rearrangement joins TRBV29-1 to TRBJ1-4, with 9 bases that match TRBD1. The germline V gene encodes CDR1 SQVTM and CDR2 ANQGSEA. This CDR3 spans 13 amino acids. Trimming at V came to 6 bases and at J to 7 bases, leaving 6 bases not matched to a gene. The CDR3 reads CSVRTGVAEKLFF. As DNA, the CDR3 is TGCAGCGTGCGGACAGGGGTTGCTGAAAAACTGTTTTTT.

The genes are TRBV5-6 and TRBJ1-6, with a weak D call TRBD1 (5 bases). This CDR3 region has 16 residues. V dropped 4 bases and J dropped 0 bases, with 11 bases sitting between them. Germline-derived CDR1 and CDR2 are SGHDT and YYEEEE. The CDR3 DNA is TGTGCCAGCAGCCCTCGGAGGGGCTCCTATAATTCACCCCTCCACTTT. As protein: CASSPRRGSYNSPLHF.

The V call is TRBV4-3, the J call TRBJ2-7; D not resolved. The V gene lost 0 bases and the J gene lost 3 bases, with 15 bases spanning the gap. CDR3 length: 16 amino acids. Germline assignment: CDR1 LGHNA and CDR2 YSLEER. Here the CDR3 reads CASSQDIASSRYEQYF. In nucleotides, the CDR3 is TGCGCCAGCAGCCAAGATATAGCCTCTTCGCGCTACGAGCAGTACTTC.

The rearrangement uses TRBV19 and TRBJ1-4; D ambiguous. V was cut by 2 bases and J by 7 bases, with 8 bases left in between. Germline assignment: CDR1 LNHDA and CDR2 SQIVND (reference sequence). This CDR3 comprises 13 residues. In DNA, the CDR3 is TGTGCCAGTAGTATATTGTTTGGTGAAAAACTGTTTTTT. Protein sequence: CASSILFGEKLFF.

The chain couples TRBV19 to TRBJ2-3; the D gene is possibly TRBD2 (6 bases). Between the trimmed V and J ends, which lost 4 bases and 7 bases, there was a span of 9 bases. CDR1 and CDR2 (germline): LNHDA, SQIVND (reference sequence). The length of the CDR3 is 12 residues. As DNA, the CDR3 is TGTGCCAGTAGTAGTAGCGGTAATACGCAGTATTTT. It translates to CASSSSGNTQYF.

The chain recombines TRBV10-2 with TRBJ2-2; D is perhaps TRBD1 (5 bases). Trimming left V 2 bases short and J 7 bases short, with 11 bases between. The CDR3 is 14 residues long. Looked up from germline, CDR1 is WSHSY and CDR2 is SAAADI. CDR3 nucleotides: TGCGCCAGCAGTGAGAATCAGGGCGGCGGGGAGCTGTTTTTT. Protein: CASSENQGGGELFF.

This chain connects TRBV19 to TRBJ2-1, with 11 bases fitting TRBD2. Per the germline V gene, CDR1 is LNHDA and CDR2 is SQIVND (reference sequence). The CDR3 totals 16 residues. V lost 3 bases, J lost 4 bases, and 5 bases stayed unmatched. The DNA of the CDR3 is TGTGCCAGTAGTATTAGCCCTAGCGGGGGGTACAATGAGCAGTTCTTC. Its protein is CASSISPSGGYNEQFF.

The count of this clone is one. V gene TRBV2 combines with J gene TRBJ2-1; no clear D gene. The CDR3 loop spans 11 amino acids. V was shortened by 2 bases and J by 15 bases, with 11 bases between the two germline ends. Germline V gene lookup returns CDR1 SNHLY and CDR2 FYNNEI. CDR3 DNA: TGTGCCAGCAGTGAATCGGTTCGTTGGTTCTTC. As protein: CASSESVRWFF.

This clone occurred once. The chain employs TRBV5-1 and TRBJ1-4, with D tentatively TRBD1 (5 bases). CDR1 is SGHRS, CDR2 YFSETQ, per germline. The V and J ends lost 1 base and 1 base respectively, with 11 bases between them. The length of the CDR3 is 16 residues. CDR3 region: CASSLQGTGTNEKLFF. The CDR3 region has the DNA TGCGCCAGCAGCTTGCAGGGTACGGGAACTAATGAAAAACTGTTTTTT.

This clone was found a few times. The chain employs TRBV7-9 and TRBJ1-5, with unresolved D. Germline V gene sequence: CDR1 SEHNR, CDR2 FQNEAQ (reference sequence). This CDR3 comprises 15 residues. Trimming pared 0 bases from V and 3 bases from J, leaving 9 bases between. CDR3 sequence (DNA): TGTGCCAGCAGCTTAGCGGGGAAAACCAATCAGCCCCAGCATTTT. Protein product: CASSLAGKTNQPQHF.